Listed below are T cell receptor beta chains from one sample, sequenced in a study of response to subunit inactivated influenza vaccine. TCRdb redid the calling of the RT-PCR reads with MiXCR, one entry per CDR3 protein. The table shows some 570,000 distinct CDR3 sequences, with about 11% occurring only once. The same data also contributed to another study, on T cells expressing NK-cell markers.

This sample comprised PBMCs from blood, obtained on the day of vaccination. These receptors were taken from a man between 50 and 59 years old who received an inactivated influenza vaccine. The CDR3 runs from the conserved cysteine through the conserved F or W. D genes are given only for firm matches. Where a row states a size, it is once, few, many or the class of an expanded clone; other rows omit it.

V: TRBV30
J: TRBJ2-5
size: NA
D: TRBD2
DNA: TGTGCCTGGACCCCGGGGGGACGAGAGACCCAGTACTTC
CDR3: CAWTPGGRETQYF

V: TRBV12-3/TRBV12-4
J: TRBJ2-1
size: few
D: TRBD2
DNA: TGTGCCAGCAGAGGACTAGCGGGAGGGTTTGAGCAGTTCTTC
CDR3: CASRGLAGGFEQFF

V: TRBV7-2
J: TRBJ2-7
size: NA
D: TRBD1
DNA: TGTGCCAGCAGCTTAAACAGGGGCCTGAGCTCCTACGAGCAGTACTTC
CDR3: CASSLNRGLSSYEQYF

V: TRBV5-1
J: TRBJ2-1
size: many
D: TRBD2
DNA: TGCGCCAGCAGTTCAGGACTAGCGGGGGGGATCTACAATGAGCAGTTCTTC
CDR3: CASSSGLAGGIYNEQFF

V: TRBV7-7
J: TRBJ2-5
size: many
D: TRBD1
DNA: TGTGCCAGCAGCTTAAGGGCCGGGACAGACTTTATGGGCCAAGAGACCCAGTACTTC
CDR3: CASSLRAGTDFMGQETQYF

V: TRBV4-3
J: TRBJ1-4
size: few
D: NA
DNA: TGCGCCAGCAGCCCCGCCAGGGGAGGAGGTAATGAAAAACTGTTTTTT
CDR3: CASSPARGGGNEKLFF

V: TRBV6-2/TRBV6-3
J: TRBJ2-6
size: few
D: NA
DNA: TGTGCCAGCAGTTATATAAGGGCCAACGTCCTGACTTTC
CDR3: CASSYIRANVLTF

V: TRBV27
J: TRBJ1-4
size: NA
D: NA
DNA: TGTGCCAGCAGTTTAGTGACGGGCCAAGAAAAACTGTTTTTT
CDR3: CASSLVTGQEKLFF

V: TRBV28
J: TRBJ2-1
size: few
D: TRBD2
DNA: TGTGCCAGCCACCAGGGCGGGGGGTACAATGAGCAGTTCTTC
CDR3: CASHQGGGYNEQFF

V: TRBV29-1
J: TRBJ2-7
size: NA
D: NA
DNA: TGCAGCGTTGGGTGGAACCCCTACGAGCAGTACTTC
CDR3: CSVGWNPYEQYF

V: TRBV6-2/TRBV6-3
J: TRBJ2-7
size: many
D: NA
DNA: TGTGCCAGCAGTTACTCGGACGGGCCCTACGAGCAGTACTTC
CDR3: CASSYSDGPYEQYF

V: TRBV20-1
J: TRBJ2-7
size: NA
D: TRBD2
DNA: TGCAGTGCTAACTACCTAGCGGGAGTGGTTGCGGTGCACTTC
CDR3: CSANYLAGVVAVHF

V: TRBV20-1
J: TRBJ2-7
size: NA
D: TRBD2
DNA: TGCAGTGCTAGACAGCGGGGGGACTACGAGCAGTACTTC
CDR3: CSARQRGDYEQYF

V: TRBV11-3
J: TRBJ2-2
size: few
D: NA
DNA: TGTGCCAGCAGCTTCGATGGCACCGGGGAGCTGTTTTTT
CDR3: CASSFDGTGELFF

V: TRBV7-9
J: TRBJ2-7
size: few
D: TRBD2
DNA: TGTGCCAGCAGCCCGAGAGGCCTAGCGGGTTCCTACGAGCAGTACTTC
CDR3: CASSPRGLAGSYEQYF

V: TRBV9
J: TRBJ1-4
size: few
D: NA
DNA: TGTGCCAGCAGCGCCTCGGGGAGGGGGGAAAAACTGTTTTTT
CDR3: CASSASGRGEKLFF

V: TRBV20-1
J: TRBJ2-4
size: NA
D: TRBD1
DNA: TGCAGTGCCCGGACAGGGGGAAACATTCAGTACTTC
CDR3: CSARTGGNIQYF